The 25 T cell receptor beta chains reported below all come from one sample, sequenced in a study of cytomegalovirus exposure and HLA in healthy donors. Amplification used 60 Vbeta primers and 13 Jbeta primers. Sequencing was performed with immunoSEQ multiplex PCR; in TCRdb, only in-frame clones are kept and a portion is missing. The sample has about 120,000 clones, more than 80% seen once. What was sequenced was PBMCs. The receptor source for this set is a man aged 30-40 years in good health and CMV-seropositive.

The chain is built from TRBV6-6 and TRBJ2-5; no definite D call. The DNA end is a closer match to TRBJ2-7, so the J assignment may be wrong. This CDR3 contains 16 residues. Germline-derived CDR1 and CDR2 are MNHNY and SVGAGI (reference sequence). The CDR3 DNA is TGTGCCAGCAGTTACTCACTCAGCGCGTCACTTTACGAGCAGTACTTC. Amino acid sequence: CASSYSLSASLYEQYF.

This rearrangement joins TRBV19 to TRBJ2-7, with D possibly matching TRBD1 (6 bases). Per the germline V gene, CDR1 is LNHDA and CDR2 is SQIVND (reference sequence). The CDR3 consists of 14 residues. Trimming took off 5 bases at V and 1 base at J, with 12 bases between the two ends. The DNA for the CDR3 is TGTGCCAGTAGTCCCTTAGACAGGTCCTACGAGCAGTACTTC. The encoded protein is CASSPLDRSYEQYF.

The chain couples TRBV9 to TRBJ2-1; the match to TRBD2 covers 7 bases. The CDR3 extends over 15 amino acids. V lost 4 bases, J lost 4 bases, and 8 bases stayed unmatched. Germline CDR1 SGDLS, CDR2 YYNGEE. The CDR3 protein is CASSPRAGEYNEQFF. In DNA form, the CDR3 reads TGTGCCAGCAGCCCCCGCGCGGGGGAGTACAATGAGCAGTTCTTC.

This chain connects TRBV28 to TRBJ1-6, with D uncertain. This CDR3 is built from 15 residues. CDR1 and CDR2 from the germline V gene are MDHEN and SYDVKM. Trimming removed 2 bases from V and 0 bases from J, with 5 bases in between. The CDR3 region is CASSLAGSYNSPLHF. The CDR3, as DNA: TGTGCCAGCAGTTTAGCGGGCTCCTATAATTCACCCCTCCACTTT.

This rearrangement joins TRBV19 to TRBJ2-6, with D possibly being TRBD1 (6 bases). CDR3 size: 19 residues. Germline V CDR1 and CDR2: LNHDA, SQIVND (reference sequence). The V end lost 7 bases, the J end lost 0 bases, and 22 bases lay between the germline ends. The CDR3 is CASMGASSYASSGANVLTF. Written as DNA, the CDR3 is TGTGCCAGTATGGGGGCCTCAAGTTATGCCAGCTCTGGGGCCAACGTCCTGACTTTC.

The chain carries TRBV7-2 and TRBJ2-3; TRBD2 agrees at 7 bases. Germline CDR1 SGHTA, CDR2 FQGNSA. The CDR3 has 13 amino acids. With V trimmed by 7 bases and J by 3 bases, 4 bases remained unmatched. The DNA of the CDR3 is TGTGCCAGCAAATTGGGGGGGACAGATACGCAGTATTTT. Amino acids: CASKLGGTDTQYF.

The DNA of the CDR3 is TGTGCCAGCAGCCGCGGAGACACAGATACGCAGTATTTT. This codes for CASSRGDTDTQYF. The chain links TRBV7-2 to TRBJ2-3; D not certain. The CDR3 runs to 13 residues. The germline V and J ends were trimmed by 5 bases and 2 bases, with 8 bases remaining between them. Per germline, CDR1 SGHTA and CDR2 FQGNSA.

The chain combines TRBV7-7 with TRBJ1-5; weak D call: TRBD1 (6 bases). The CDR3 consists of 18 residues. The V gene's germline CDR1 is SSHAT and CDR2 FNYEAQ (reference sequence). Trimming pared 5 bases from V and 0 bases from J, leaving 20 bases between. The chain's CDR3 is CASSPTTGQAYSNQPQHF. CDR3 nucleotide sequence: TGTGCCAGCAGCCCCACGACAGGTCAAGCCTATAGCAATCAGCCCCAGCATTTT.

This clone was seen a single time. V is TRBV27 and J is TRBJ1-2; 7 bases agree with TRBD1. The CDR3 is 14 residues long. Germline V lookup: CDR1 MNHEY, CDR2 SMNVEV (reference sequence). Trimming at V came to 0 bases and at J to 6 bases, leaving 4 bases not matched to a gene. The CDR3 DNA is TGTGCCAGCAGTTTATCTAACAGGGGCCATGGCTACACCTTC. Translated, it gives CASSLSNRGHGYTF.

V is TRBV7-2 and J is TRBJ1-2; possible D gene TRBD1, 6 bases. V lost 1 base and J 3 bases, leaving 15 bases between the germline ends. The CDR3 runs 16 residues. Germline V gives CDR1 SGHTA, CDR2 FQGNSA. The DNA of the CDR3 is TGTGCCAGCAGCTTAGTGGGTCAGGGGAGCTACTATGGCTACACCTTC. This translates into CASSLVGQGSYYGYTF.

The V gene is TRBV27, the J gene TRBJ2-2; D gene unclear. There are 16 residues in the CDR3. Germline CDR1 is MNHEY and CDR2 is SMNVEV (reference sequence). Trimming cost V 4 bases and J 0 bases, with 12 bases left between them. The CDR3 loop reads CASSWAGTANTGELFF. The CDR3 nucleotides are TGTGCCAGCAGTTGGGCAGGTACCGCGAACACCGGGGAGCTGTTTTTT.

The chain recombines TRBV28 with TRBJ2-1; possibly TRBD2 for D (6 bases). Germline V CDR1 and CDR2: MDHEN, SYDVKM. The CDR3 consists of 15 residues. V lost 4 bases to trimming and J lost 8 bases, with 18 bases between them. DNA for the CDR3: TGTGCCAGCAGTTCCCTCGGGGGTGGAGGCGATGAGCAGTTCTTC. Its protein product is CASSSLGGGGDEQFF.

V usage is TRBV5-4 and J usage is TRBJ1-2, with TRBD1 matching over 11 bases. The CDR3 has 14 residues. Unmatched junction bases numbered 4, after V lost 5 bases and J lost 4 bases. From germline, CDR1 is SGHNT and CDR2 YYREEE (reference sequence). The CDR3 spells CASSADRGLYGYTF. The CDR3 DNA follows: TGTGCCAGCAGTGCGGACAGGGGGCTCTATGGCTACACCTTC.

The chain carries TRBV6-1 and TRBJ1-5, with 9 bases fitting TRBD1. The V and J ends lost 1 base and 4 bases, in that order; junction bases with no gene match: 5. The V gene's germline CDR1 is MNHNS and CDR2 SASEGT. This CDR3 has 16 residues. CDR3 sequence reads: CASSEGPGQGNQPQHF. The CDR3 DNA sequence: TGTGCCAGCAGTGAAGGGCCGGGACAGGGTAATCAGCCCCAGCATTTT.

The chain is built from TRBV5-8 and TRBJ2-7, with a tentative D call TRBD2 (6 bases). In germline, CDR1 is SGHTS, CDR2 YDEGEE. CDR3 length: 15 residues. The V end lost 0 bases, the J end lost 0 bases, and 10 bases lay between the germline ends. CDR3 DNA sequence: TGTGCCAGCAGCTTGGGAGGGACTCTCTCCTACGAGCAGTACTTC. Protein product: CASSLGGTLSYEQYF.

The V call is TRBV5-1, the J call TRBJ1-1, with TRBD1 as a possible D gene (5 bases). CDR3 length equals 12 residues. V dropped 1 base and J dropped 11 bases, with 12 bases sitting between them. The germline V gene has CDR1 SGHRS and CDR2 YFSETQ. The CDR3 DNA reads TGCGCCAGCAGCTTGCCTGATAAGGGGGCTTTCTTT. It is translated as CASSLPDKGAFF.

The CDR3 bases are TGCGCCAGCAGCCAAGAACAGGGCCGCGAGCAGTACTTC. Protein product: CASSQEQGREQYF. The chain links TRBV4-1 to TRBJ2-7; possible D gene TRBD1, 6 bases. The V and J ends lost 0 bases and 6 bases respectively, with 9 bases between them. The CDR3 covers 13 residues. Germline assignment: CDR1 MGHRA and CDR2 YSYEKL.

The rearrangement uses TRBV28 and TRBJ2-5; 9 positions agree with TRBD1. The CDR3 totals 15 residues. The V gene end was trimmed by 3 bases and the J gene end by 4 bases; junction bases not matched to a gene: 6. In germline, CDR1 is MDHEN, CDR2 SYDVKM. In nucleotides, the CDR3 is TGTGCCAGCAGTTTGTACAGGGGGCTCGGAGAGACCCAGTACTTC. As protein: CASSLYRGLGETQYF.

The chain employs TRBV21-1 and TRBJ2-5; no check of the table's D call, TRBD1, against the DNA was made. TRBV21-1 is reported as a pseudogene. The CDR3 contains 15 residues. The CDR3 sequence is CASSFRTGGRETQYF. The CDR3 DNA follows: TGTGCCAGCAGCTTCCGGACAGGGGGCAGGGAGACCCAGTACTTC.

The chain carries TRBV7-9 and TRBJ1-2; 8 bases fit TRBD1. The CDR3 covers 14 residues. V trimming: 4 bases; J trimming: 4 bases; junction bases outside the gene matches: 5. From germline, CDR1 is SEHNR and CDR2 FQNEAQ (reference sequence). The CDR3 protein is CASSSGTGVYGYTF. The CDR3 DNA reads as TGTGCCAGCAGCTCCGGGACAGGCGTCTATGGCTACACCTTC.

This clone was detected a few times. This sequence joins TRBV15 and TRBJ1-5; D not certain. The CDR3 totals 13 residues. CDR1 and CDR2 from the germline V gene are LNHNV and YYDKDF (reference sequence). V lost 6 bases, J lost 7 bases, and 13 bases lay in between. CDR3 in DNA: TGTGCCACCAGTCCCTCAGGAAGGCAGCCCCAGCATTTT. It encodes CATSPSGRQPQHF.

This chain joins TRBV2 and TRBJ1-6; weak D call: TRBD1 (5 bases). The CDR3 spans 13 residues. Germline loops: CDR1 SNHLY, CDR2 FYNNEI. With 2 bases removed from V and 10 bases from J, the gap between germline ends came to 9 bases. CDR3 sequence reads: CASSEQGGSPLHF. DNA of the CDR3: TGTGCCAGCAGTGAACAGGGAGGGTCACCCCTCCACTTT.

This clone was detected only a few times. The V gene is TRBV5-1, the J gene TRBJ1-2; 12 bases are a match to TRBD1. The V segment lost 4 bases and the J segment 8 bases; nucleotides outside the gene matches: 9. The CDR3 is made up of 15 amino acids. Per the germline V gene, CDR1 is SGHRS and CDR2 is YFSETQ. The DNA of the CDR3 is TGCGCCAGCAGCCCCGGGGACAGGGGGCGAGAGGGCTACACCTTC. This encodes CASSPGDRGREGYTF.

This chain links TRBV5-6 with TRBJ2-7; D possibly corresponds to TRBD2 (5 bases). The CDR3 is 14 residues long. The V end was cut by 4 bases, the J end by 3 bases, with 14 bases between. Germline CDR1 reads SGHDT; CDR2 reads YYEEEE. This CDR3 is CASSLGVGSYEQYF. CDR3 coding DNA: TGTGCCAGCAGCCTGGGCGTGGGGAGCTACGAGCAGTACTTC.

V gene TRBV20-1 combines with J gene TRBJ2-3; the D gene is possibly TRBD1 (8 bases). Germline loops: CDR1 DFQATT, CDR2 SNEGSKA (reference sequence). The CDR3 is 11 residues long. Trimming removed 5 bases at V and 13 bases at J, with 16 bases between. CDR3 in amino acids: CSAGQGGDKYF. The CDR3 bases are TGCAGTGCTGGACAGGGAGGGGATAAGTATTTT.